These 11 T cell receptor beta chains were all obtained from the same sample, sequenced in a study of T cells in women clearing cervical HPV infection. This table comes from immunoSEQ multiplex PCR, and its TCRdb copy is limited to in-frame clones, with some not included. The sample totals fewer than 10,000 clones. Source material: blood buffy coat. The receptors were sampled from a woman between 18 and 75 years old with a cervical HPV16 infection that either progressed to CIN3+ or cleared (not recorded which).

This CDR3 is CASSLLGGEDTQYF. The DNA read from the CDR3 is TGTGCCAGCAGCTTACTAGGAGGTGAAGATACG. This rearrangement joins TRBV7-3 to TRBJ2-3, with a possible D match to TRBD2 (5 bases). The DNA ends 3 residues before the CDR3 does, and the rest of the CDR3 is filled in from the germline J gene. Germline V lookup: CDR1 SGHTA, CDR2 FQGTGA. V was pared by 2 bases and J by 5 bases, with 11 bases between. The CDR3 sequence is 14 residues long.

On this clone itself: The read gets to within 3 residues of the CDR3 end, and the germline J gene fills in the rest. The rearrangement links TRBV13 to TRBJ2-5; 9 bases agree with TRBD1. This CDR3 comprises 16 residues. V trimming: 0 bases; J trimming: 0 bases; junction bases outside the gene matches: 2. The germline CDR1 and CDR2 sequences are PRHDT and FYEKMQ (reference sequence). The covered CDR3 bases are TGTGCCAGCAGCTTAGGGGACAGGGGATACCAAGAGACC. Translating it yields CASSLGDRGYQET. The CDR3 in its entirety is CASSLGDRGYQETQYF.

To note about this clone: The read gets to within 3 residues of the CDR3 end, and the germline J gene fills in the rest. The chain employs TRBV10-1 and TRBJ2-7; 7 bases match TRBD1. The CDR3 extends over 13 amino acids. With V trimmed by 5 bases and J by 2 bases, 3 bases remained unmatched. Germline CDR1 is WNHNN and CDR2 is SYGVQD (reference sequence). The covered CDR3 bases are TGCGCCAGCAGTCACGGACAGGCCTACGAG. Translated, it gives CASSHGQAYE. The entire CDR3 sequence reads CASSHGQAYEQYF.

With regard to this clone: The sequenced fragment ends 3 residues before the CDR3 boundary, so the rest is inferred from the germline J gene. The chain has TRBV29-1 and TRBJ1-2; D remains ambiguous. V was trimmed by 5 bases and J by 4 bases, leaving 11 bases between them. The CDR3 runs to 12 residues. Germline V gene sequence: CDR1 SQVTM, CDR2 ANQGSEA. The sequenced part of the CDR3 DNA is TGCAGCGTTTCCGGGGAACTCTATGGC. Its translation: CSVSGELYG. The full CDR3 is CSVSGELYGYTF.

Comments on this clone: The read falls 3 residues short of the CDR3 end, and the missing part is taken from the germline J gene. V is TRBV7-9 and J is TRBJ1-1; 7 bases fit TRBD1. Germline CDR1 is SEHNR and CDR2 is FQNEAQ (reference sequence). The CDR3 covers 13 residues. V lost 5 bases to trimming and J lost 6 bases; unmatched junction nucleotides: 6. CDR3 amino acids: CASSPQGDAEAFF. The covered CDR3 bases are TGTGCCAGCAGCCCCCAGGGGGACGCTGAA.

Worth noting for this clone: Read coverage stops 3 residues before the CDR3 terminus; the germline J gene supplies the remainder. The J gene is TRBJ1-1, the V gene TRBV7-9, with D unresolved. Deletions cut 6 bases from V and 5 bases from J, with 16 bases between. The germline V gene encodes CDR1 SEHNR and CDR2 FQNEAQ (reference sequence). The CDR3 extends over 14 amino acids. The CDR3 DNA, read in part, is TGTGCCAGCAGTTCCCCGGTTTCGATGACTGAA. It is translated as CASSSPVSMTE. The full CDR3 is CASSSPVSMTEAFF. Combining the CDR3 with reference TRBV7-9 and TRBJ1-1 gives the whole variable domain DTGVSQNPRHKITKRGQNVTFRCDPISEHNRLYWYRQTLGQGPEFLTYFQNEAQLEKSRLLSDRFSAERPKGSFSTLEIQRTEQGDSAMYLCASSSPVSMTEAFFGQGTRLTVV.

CDR3 amino acids: CSAYRVEGSTDTQYF. The sequenced part of the CDR3 DNA is TGCAGTGCTTACAGGGTCGAGGGTAGCACAGATACG. The chain carries TRBV20-1 and TRBJ2-3, with D possibly matching TRBD1 (6 bases). The observed sequence ends 3 residues before the CDR3 terminus, with the missing tail filled in from the germline J gene. From germline, CDR1 is DFQATT and CDR2 SNEGSKA (reference sequence). Between the trimmed V and J ends, which lost 5 bases and 0 bases, there was a span of 15 bases. The length of the CDR3 is 15 residues.

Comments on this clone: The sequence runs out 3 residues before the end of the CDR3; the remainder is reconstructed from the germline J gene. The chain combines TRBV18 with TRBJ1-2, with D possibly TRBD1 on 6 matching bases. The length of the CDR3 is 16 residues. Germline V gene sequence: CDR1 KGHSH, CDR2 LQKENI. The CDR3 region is CASSLTGGGPLDDYTF. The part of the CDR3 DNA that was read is TGTGCCAGCTCACTCACGGGCGGGGGGCCCCTGGACGAC.

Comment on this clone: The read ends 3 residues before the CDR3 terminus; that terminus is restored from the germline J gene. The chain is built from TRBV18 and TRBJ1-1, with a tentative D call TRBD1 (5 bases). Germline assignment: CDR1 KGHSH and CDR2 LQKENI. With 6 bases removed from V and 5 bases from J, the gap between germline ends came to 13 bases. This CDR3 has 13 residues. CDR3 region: CASSSDGGTEAFF. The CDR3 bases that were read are TGTGCCAGCTCTTCGGACGGGGGGACTGAA. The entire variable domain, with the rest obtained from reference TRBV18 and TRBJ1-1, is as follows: NAGVMQNPRHLVRRRGQEARLRCSPMKGHSHVYWYRQLPEEGLKFMVYLQKENIIDESGMPKERFSAEFPKEGPSILRIQQVVRGDSAAYFCASSSDGGTEAFFGQGTRLTVV.

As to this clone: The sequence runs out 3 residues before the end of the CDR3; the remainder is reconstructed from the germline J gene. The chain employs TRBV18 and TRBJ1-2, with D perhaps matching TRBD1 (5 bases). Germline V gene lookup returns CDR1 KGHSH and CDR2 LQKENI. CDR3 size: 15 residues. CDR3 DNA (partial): TGTGCCAGCTCACCAACTAGCGGGACCTACAATGAC. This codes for CASSPTSGTYND. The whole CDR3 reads CASSPTSGTYNDYTF.

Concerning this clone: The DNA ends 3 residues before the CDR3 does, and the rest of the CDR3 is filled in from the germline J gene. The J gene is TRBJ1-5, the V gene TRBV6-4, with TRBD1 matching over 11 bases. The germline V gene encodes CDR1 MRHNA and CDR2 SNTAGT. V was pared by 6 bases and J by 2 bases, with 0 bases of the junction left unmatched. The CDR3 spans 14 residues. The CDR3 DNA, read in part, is TGTGCCAGCAGGGGACAGGGGGGCAATCAGCCC. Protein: CASRGQGGNQP. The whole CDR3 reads CASRGQGGNQPQHF.